This T cell receptor (beta chain) emerged from a study of identical twins. Notes on the study in general: Cross-sectional statistics, not tracking of the same donors, supported the conclusions. Twin sharing of out-of-frame TCR alpha was underestimated by models in monozygotic pairs. Beta out-of-frame twin sharing showed a weaker excess.

MiXCR, applied by TCRdb to the 5' RACE reads, yields one record per CDR3 protein. The sample has around 490,000 distinct CDR3 sequences; about 16% are singletons. As regards this clonotype: Its antigen remains unidentified.

These data were likewise used in another study, on yellow fever vaccine responses in identical twins. That study adds: The authors reported partly convergent, partly personalized vaccine responses in identical twins.

The TCR comes from a woman under 30 in good health. The source material was CD4+ T cells sorted from blood.

The CDR3 coding sequence is TGTGCCAGCAATCCTTCGAGTAACGAGCAGTACGTC. Encoded protein: CASNPSSNEQYV. The V and J genes are TRBV9 and TRBJ2-7, with D unresolved. Trimming stripped 6 bases from V and 5 bases from J, with 12 bases between. Germline loops: CDR1 SGDLS, CDR2 YYNGEE. The CDR3 sequence is 12 residues long.